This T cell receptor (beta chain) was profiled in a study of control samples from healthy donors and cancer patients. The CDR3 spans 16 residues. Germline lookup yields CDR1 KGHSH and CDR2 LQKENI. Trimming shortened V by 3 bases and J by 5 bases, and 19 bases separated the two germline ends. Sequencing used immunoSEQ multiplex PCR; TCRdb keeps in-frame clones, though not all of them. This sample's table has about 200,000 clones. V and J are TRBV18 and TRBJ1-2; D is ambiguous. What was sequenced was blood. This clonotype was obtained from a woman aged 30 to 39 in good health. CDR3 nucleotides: TGTGCCAGCTCACCGATTTCCAAATCGGTACAGTATGGCTACACCTTC. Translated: CASSPISKSVQYGYTF.